The rows below give T cell receptor beta chains drawn from one sample of a study of radiation and T cells in renal cell carcinoma. Using immunoSEQ multiplex PCR, the repertoire was profiled, and TCRdb retains in-frame clones only, with some absent. There are around 130,000 clones in the sample; 88% occur only once, and 5.8% lies in the top ten. This material consisted of blood, taken from a patient whose treatment included radiotherapy and nephrectomy. Every receptor here comes from a woman aged 70-85 years with renal cell carcinoma. Both conserved end residues are part of each CDR3. The D gene is left open where the match is weak. Rows may omit the clone size; those that give it use once, few, many or a size class.

D gene: -; V gene: TRBV7-2; clone size: -; J gene: TRBJ2-7; CDR3 DNA: TGTGCCAGCAGCTTAGTTGTGACGGGGCGGGGTGAGCAGTACTTC; CDR3 protein: CASSLVVTGRGEQYF
D gene: -; V gene: TRBV6-6; clone size: once; J gene: TRBJ2-7; CDR3 DNA: TGTGCCAGCAGTTACGCCCCTGACAGAGGCGAGCAGTACTTC; CDR3 protein: CASSYAPDRGEQYF
D gene: -; V gene: TRBV7-2; clone size: -; J gene: TRBJ2-7; CDR3 DNA: TGTGCCAGCAGCTTAGGCAGTGCTAATTACGAGCAGTACTTC; CDR3 protein: CASSLGSANYEQYF
D gene: -; V gene: TRBV5-1; clone size: -; J gene: TRBJ2-1; CDR3 DNA: TGCGCCAGCTCCCCGGGGCAGGGGAGCAATGAGCAGTTCTTC; CDR3 protein: CASSPGQGSNEQFF
D gene: -; V gene: TRBV9; clone size: -; J gene: TRBJ1-3; CDR3 DNA: TGTGCCAGCAGCGCCCGGGCCTTCTCTGGAAACACCATATATTTT; CDR3 protein: CASSARAFSGNTIYF
D gene: -; V gene: TRBV19; clone size: once; J gene: TRBJ1-2; CDR3 DNA: TGTGCCAGTAGTTCTCGGGGGAGCGAAGGCTACACCTTC; CDR3 protein: CASSSRGSEGYTF
D gene: -; V gene: TRBV25-1; clone size: -; J gene: TRBJ2-3; CDR3 DNA: TGTGCCAGCGCCTGGGCCCCCGATACGCAGTATTTT; CDR3 protein: CASAWAPDTQYF
D gene: TRBD1; V gene: TRBV19; clone size: -; J gene: TRBJ2-6; CDR3 DNA: TGTGCCAGTATCGAGGGGGCTGTTGGGGCCAACGTCCTGACTTTC; CDR3 protein: CASIEGAVGANVLTF
D gene: -; V gene: TRBV6-1; clone size: -; J gene: TRBJ1-2; CDR3 DNA: TGTGCCAGCAGTGAAGCTCTACAGGTTATCGATGGCTACACCTTC; CDR3 protein: CASSEALQVIDGYTF
D gene: -; V gene: TRBV7-2; clone size: -; J gene: TRBJ2-1; CDR3 DNA: TGTGCCAGCAGCTTACGGGGTTCCGGTGAGCAGTTCTTC; CDR3 protein: CASSLRGSGEQFF
D gene: TRBD1; V gene: TRBV28; clone size: -; J gene: TRBJ2-3; CDR3 DNA: TGTGCCAGCAGTAGGGGGGACAGGGGTAGCACAGATACGCAGTATTTT; CDR3 protein: CASSRGDRGSTDTQYF
D gene: -; V gene: TRBV5-4; clone size: -; J gene: TRBJ2-1; CDR3 DNA: TGTGCCAGCAGCTTGGCTAGGGACAAAAACAATGAGCAGTTCTTC; CDR3 protein: CASSLARDKNNEQFF
D gene: -; V gene: TRBV5-4; clone size: -; J gene: TRBJ2-1; CDR3 DNA: TGTGCCAGCAGCCACCCCCGGGGGCCATACAATGAGCAGTTCTTC; CDR3 protein: CASSHPRGPYNEQFF
D gene: -; V gene: TRBV6-5; clone size: few; J gene: TRBJ1-5; CDR3 DNA: TGTGCCAGCAGCCTTGACCAGTTTCAGCCCCAGCATTTT; CDR3 protein: CASSLDQFQPQHF
D gene: -; V gene: TRBV19; clone size: -; J gene: TRBJ2-7; CDR3 DNA: TGTGCCAGTAGTATAGCGCTGCATACCTACGAGCAGTACTTC; CDR3 protein: CASSIALHTYEQYF
D gene: -; V gene: TRBV7-2; clone size: -; J gene: TRBJ1-2; CDR3 DNA: TGTGCCAGCAGTTCGACGGCTAACTATGGCTACACCTTC; CDR3 protein: CASSSTANYGYTF
D gene: TRBD2; V gene: TRBV14; clone size: -; J gene: TRBJ2-3; CDR3 DNA: TGTGCCAGCAGCCAAGTTCGGGGGGGCACAGATACGCAGTATTTT; CDR3 protein: CASSQVRGGTDTQYF
D gene: TRBD2; V gene: TRBV7-2; clone size: once; J gene: TRBJ2-5; CDR3 DNA: TGTGCCAGCAGCTTCCGGGGGGATCAAGAGACCCAGTACTTC; CDR3 protein: CASSFRGDQETQYF
D gene: TRBD2; V gene: TRBV7-2; clone size: -; J gene: TRBJ2-7; CDR3 DNA: TGTGCCAGCAGCCTGACTAGCGTCAGCTCCTACGAGCAGTACTTC; CDR3 protein: CASSLTSVSSYEQYF
D gene: TRBD1; V gene: TRBV18; clone size: -; J gene: TRBJ1-4; CDR3 DNA: TGTGCCAGCTCACGGGACAGGGGAACTAATGAAAAACTGTTTTTT; CDR3 protein: CASSRDRGTNEKLFF
D gene: -; V gene: TRBV7-2; clone size: -; J gene: TRBJ1-2; CDR3 DNA: TGTGCCAGCAGCTTAGCGGGGAGCGAGCGCGGCTACACCTTC; CDR3 protein: CASSLAGSERGYTF
D gene: TRBD1; V gene: TRBV19; clone size: -; J gene: TRBJ2-7; CDR3 DNA: TGTGCCAGTATGGGACAGGGAGTTTACGAGCAGTACTTC; CDR3 protein: CASMGQGVYEQYF